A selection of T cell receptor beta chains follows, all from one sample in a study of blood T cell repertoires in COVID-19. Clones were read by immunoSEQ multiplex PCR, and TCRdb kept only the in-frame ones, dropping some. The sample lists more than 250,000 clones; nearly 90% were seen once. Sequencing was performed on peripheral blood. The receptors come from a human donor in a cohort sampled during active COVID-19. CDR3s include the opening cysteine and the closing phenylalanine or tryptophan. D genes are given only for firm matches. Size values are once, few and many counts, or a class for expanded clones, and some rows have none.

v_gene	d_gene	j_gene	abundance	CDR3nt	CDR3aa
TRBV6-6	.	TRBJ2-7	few	TGTGCCAGCGGAGACAGGTTCTCCTACGAGCAGTACTTC	CASGDRFSYEQYF
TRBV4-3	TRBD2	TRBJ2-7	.	TGCGCCAGCAGCCAAGGGGCCGGGACTACCACCTACGAGCAGTACTTC	CASSQGAGTTTYEQYF
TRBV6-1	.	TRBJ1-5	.	TGTGCCAGCAGTGGCCCCCTAACAGGAATCAATCAGCCCCAGCATTTT	CASSGPLTGINQPQHF
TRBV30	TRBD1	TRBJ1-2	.	TGTGCCTGGAGTAACCAACCGGGACAGGGGGCTCGAGGCTACACCTTC	CAWSNQPGQGARGYTF
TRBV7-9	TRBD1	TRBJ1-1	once	TGTGCCAGCAGATTTTCAGGGGGCTCAGTTCGACTGAACACTGAAGCTTTCTTT	CASRFSGGSVRLNTEAFF
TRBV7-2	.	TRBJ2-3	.	TGTGCCAGCAGCTTAGAGCGGGCCCTTGATACGCAGTATTTT	CASSLERALDTQYF
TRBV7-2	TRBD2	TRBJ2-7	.	TGTGCCAGCAGCACGCGGGAGGGCCGCTACGAGCAGTACTTC	CASSTREGRYEQYF
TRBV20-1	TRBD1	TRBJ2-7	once	TGCAGTGCTAGTAGGGGGACAGTAGGCAGGTACTTC	CSASRGTVGRYF
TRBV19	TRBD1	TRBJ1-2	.	TGTGCCAGTAGTCTCCGGACAGGCGCAACCTTGGACTATGGCTACACCTTC	CASSLRTGATLDYGYTF
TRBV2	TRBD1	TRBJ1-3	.	TGTGCCAGCAGTGAACAGGGGGCTTCTGGAAACACCATATATTTT	CASSEQGASGNTIYF
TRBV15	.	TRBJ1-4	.	TGTGCCACCAGCGGCCTTTTAAATGAAAAACTGTTTTTT	CATSGLLNEKLFF
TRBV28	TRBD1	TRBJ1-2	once	TGTGCCAGCACCTACCAGGGGGGTAGCGGCTACACCTTC	CASTYQGGSGYTF
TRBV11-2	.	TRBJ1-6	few	TGTGCCAGCAGCTCGAGACAGCCTAATAATTCACCCCTCCACTTT	CASSSRQPNNSPLHF
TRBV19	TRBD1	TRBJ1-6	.	TGTGCCAGTGGGGACAGGGATATTGCACCCCTCCACTTT	CASGDRDIAPLHF
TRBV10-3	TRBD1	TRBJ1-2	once	TGTGCCATCAGATCGACAGGGTCCGGCTACACCTTC	CAIRSTGSGYTF
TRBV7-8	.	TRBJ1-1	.	TGTGCCAGCAGCTCCGGGGAGTCGGACACTGAAGCTTTCTTT	CASSSGESDTEAFF